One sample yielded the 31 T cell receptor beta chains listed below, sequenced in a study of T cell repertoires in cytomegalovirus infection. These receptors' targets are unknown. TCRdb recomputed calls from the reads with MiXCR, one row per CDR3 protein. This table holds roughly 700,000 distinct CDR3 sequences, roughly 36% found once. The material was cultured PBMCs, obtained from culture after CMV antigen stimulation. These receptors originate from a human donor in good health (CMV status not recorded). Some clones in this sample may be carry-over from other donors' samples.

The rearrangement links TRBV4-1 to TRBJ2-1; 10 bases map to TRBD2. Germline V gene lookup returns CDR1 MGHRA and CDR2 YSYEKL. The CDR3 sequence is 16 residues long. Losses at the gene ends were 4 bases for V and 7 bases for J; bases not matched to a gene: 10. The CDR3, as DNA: TGCGCCAGCAGCCCCAGAGCGGGAGGGTTGTGGAATGAGCAGTTCTTC. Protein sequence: CASSPRAGGLWNEQFF.

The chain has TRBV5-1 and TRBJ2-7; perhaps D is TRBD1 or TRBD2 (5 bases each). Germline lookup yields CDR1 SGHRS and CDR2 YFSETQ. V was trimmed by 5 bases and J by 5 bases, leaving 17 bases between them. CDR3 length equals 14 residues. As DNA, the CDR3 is TGCGCCAGCAGAGGGTTACCAGGGAGAGACGAGCAGTACTTC. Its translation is CASRGLPGRDEQYF.

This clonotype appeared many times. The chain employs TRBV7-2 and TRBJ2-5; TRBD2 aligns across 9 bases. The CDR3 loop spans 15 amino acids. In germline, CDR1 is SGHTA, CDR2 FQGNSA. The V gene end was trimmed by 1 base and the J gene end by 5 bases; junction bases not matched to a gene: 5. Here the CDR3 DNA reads TGTGCCAGCAGCTTAGGAGGCGGGGGGGGTGAGACCCAGTACTTC. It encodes CASSLGGGGGETQYF.

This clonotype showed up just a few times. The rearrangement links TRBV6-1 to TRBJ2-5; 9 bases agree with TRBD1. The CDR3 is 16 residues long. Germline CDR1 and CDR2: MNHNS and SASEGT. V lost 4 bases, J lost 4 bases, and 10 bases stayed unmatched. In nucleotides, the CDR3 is TGTGCCAGCAGTGCAACCGGGACAGGGAGTGGAGAGACCCAGTACTTC. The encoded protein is CASSATGTGSGETQYF.

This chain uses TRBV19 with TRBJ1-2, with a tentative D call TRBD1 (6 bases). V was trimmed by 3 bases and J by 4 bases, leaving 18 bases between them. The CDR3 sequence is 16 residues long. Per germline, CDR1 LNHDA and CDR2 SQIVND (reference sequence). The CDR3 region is CASSMPQGHHFYGYTF. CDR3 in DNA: TGTGCCAGTAGTATGCCCCAGGGACACCACTTCTATGGCTACACCTTC.

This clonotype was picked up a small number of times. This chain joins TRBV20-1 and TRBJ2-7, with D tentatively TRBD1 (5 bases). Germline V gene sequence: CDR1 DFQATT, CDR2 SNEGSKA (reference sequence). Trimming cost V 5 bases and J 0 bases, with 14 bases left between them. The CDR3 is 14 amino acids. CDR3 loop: CSAPNGANSYEQYF. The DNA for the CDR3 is TGCAGTGCTCCAAATGGGGCGAACTCCTACGAGCAGTACTTC.

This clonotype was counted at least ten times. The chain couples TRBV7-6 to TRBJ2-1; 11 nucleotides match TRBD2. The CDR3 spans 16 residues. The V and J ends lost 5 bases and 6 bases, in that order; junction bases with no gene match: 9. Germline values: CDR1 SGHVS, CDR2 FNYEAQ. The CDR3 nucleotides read TGTGCCAGCAGCCCACTAGCGGGAGCTGTGGTCAATGAGCAGTTCTTC. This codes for CASSPLAGAVVNEQFF.

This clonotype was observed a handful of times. CDR3 protein: CASSSLPGLRGEQYF. Here the CDR3 DNA reads TGTGCCAGTAGTTCCCTACCGGGACTCCGAGGCGAGCAGTACTTC. V gene TRBV19 combines with J gene TRBJ2-7; a possible D gene is TRBD2 (6 bases). The CDR3 covers 15 residues. Germline-derived CDR1 and CDR2 are LNHDA and SQIVND (reference sequence). Trimming removed 5 bases at V and 6 bases at J, with 20 bases between.

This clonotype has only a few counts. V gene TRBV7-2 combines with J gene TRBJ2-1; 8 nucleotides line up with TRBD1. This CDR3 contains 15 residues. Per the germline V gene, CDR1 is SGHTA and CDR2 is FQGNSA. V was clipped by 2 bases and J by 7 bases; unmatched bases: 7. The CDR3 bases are TGTGCCAGCAGCTTAAACCAGGGGGCGGGTAATGAGCAGTTCTTC. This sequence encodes CASSLNQGAGNEQFF.

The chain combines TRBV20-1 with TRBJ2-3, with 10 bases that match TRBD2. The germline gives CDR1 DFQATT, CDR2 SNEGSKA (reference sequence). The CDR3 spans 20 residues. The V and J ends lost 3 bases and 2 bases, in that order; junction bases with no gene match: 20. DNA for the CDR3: TGCAGTGCTAGCGCAGGGGCTAGCGGGGGCCCTTCCCTTTCCACAGATACGCAGTATTTT. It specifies CSASAGASGGPSLSTDTQYF.

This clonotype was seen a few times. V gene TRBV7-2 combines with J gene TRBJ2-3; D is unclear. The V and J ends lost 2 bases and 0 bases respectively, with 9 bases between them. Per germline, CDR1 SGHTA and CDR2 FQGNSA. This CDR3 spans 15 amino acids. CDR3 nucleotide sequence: TGTGCCAGCAGCTTAACTGTACACAGCACAGATACGCAGTATTTT. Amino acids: CASSLTVHSTDTQYF.

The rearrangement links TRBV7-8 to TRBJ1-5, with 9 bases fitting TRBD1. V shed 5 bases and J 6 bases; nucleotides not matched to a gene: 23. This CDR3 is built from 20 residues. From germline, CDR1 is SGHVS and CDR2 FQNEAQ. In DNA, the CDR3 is TGTGCCAGCAGCCCCTGGGGGACAGGGCTCCCCTTCGTGTCCTCTCAGCCCCAGCATTTT. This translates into CASSPWGTGLPFVSSQPQHF.

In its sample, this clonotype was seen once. DNA for the CDR3: TGTGCCAGCCGGGGGGGGGAGGGCCCTCCAGAGACCCAGTACTTC. Its protein is CASRGGEGPPETQYF. J is TRBJ2-5 and V is TRBV7-2; 8 bases map to TRBD2. This CDR3 contains 15 residues. CDR1 is SGHTA, CDR2 FQGNSA, per germline. V lost 8 bases, J lost 4 bases, and 12 bases stayed unmatched.

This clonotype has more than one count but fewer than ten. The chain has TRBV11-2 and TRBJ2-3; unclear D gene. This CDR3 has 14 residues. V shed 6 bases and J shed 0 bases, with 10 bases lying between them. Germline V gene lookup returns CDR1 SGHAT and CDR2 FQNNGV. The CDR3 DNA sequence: TGTGCCAGCAGGAGGAGCACTAGCACAGATACGCAGTATTTT. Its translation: CASRRSTSTDTQYF. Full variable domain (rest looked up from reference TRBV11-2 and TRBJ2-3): EAGVAQSPRYKIIEKRQSVAFWCNPISGHATLYWYQQILGQGPKLLIQFQNNGVVDDSQLPKDRFSAERLKGVDSTLKIQPAKLEDSAVYLCASRRSTSTDTQYFGPGTRLTVL.

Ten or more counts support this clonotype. CDR3 nucleotides: TGTGCCAGCAGCCCAGGGGGTAGCTACACCTTC. Amino acid sequence: CASSPGGSYTF. The chain couples TRBV7-2 to TRBJ1-2; TRBD1 aligns across 7 bases. The germline V gene has CDR1 SGHTA and CDR2 FQGNSA. With V trimmed by 5 bases and J by 9 bases, 3 bases remained unmatched. The CDR3 is made up of 11 amino acids. Based on the CDR3 plus reference TRBV7-2 and TRBJ1-2, the full variable domain is GAGVSQSPSNKVTEKGKDVELRCDPISGHTALYWYRQSLGQGLEFLIYFQGNSAPDKSGLPSDRFSAERTGGSVSTLTIQRTQQEDSAVYLCASSPGGSYTFGSGTRLTVV.

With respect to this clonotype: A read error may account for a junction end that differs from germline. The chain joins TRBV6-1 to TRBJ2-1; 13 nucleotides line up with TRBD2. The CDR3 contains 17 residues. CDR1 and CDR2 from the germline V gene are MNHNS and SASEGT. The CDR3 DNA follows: TGTGCCAGCTGTGAACTAGCGGGGGGGGGGGGGTACAATGAGCAGTTCTTC. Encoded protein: CASCELAGGGGYNEQFF.

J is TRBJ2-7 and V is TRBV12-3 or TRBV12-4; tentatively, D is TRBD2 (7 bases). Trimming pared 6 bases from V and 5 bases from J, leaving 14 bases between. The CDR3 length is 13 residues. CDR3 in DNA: TGTGCCAGCAGGGCGGGGGCAGGAGACGAGCAGTACTTC. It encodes CASRAGAGDEQYF.

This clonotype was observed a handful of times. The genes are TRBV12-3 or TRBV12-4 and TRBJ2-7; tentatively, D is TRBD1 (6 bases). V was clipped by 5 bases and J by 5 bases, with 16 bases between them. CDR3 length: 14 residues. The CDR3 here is CASSPRGVGNEQYF. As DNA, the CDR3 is TGTGCCAGCAGTCCCAGGGGAGTTGGGAACGAGCAGTACTTC.

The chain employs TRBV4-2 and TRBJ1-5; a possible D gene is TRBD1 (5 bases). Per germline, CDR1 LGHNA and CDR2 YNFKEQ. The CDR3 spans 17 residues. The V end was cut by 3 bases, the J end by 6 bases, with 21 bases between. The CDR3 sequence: CASSQAWLGERGQPQHF. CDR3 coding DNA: TGTGCCAGCAGCCAGGCGTGGTTAGGGGAAAGGGGTCAGCCCCAGCATTTT.

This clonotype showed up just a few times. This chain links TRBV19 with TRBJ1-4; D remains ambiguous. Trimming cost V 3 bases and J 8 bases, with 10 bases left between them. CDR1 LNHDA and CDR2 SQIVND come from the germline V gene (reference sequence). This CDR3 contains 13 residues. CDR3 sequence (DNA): TGTGCCAGTAGTATTGGGCCAGCAGAAAAACTGTTTTTT. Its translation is CASSIGPAEKLFF.

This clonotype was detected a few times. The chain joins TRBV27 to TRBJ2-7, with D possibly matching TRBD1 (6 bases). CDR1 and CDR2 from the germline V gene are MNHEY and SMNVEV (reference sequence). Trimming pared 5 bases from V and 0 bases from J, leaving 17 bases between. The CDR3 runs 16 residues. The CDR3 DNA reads TGTGCCAGCAGTACCAGACAGGTATTCGGCTCCTACGAGCAGTACTTC. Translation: CASSTRQVFGSYEQYF.

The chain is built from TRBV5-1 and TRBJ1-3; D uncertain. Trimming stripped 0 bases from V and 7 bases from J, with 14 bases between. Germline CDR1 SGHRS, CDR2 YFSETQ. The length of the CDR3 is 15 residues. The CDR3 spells CASSLVDGLGNTIYF. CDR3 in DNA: TGCGCCAGCAGCTTGGTAGACGGCTTGGGGAACACCATATATTTT.

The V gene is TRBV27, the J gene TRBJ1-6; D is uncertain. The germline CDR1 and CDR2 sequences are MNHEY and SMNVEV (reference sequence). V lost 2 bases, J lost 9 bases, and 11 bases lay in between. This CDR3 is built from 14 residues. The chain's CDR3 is CASSLPDSISPLHF. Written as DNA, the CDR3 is TGTGCCAGCAGTTTACCAGATTCTATTTCACCCCTCCACTTT.

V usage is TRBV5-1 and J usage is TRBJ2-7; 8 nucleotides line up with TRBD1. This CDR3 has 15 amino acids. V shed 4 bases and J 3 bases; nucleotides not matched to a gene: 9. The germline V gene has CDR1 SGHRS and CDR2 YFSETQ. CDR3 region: CASSRGQGPLYEQYF. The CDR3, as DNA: TGCGCCAGCAGCAGAGGACAGGGTCCCCTCTACGAGCAGTACTTC.

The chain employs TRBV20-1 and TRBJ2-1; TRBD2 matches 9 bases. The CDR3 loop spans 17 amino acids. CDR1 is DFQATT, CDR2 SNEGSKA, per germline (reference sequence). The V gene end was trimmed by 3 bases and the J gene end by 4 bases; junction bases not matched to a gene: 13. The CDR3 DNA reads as TGCAGTGCTAGGGTGAGGGCTAGCGGGAATCTATACAATGAGCAGTTCTTC. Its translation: CSARVRASGNLYNEQFF.

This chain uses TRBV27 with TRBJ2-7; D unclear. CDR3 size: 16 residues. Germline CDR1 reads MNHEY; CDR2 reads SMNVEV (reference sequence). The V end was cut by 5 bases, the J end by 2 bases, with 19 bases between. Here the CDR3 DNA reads TGTGCCAGCAGTCCCGGTTCCACCTATTCGGCCTACGAGCAGTACTTC. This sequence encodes CASSPGSTYSAYEQYF.

The CDR3 region has the DNA TGTGCCAGCAGCCCTACCCGGGCAACTAATGAAAAACTGTTTTTT. Its translation: CASSPTRATNEKLFF. This chain uses TRBV7-2 with TRBJ1-4; D gene uncertain. The germline CDR1 and CDR2 sequences are SGHTA and FQGNSA. The CDR3 consists of 15 residues. The V end was cut by 5 bases, the J end by 0 bases, with 10 bases between.

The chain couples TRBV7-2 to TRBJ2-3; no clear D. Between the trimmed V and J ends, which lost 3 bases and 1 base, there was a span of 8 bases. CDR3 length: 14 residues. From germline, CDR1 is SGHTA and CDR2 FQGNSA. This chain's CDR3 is CASSFGHRTDTQYF. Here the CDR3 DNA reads TGTGCCAGCAGCTTTGGCCACCGCACAGATACGCAGTATTTT.

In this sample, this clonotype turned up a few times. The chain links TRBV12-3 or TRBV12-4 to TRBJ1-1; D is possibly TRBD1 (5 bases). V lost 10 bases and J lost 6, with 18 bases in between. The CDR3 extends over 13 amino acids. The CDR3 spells CATTAGPRPEAFF. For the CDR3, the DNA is TGTGCCACCACGGCGGGGCCTCGGCCTGAAGCTTTCTTT.

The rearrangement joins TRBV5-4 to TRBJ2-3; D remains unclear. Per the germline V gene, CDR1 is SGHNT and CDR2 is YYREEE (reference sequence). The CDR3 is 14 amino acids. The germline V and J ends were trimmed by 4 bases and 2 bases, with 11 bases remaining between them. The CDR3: CASSPNSYTDTQYF. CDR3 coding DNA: TGTGCCAGCAGCCCCAACAGCTACACAGATACGCAGTATTTT. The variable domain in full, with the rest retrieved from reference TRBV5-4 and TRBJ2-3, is ETGVTQSPTHLIKTRGQQVTLRCSSQSGHNTVSWYQQALGQGPQFIFQYYREEENGRGNFPPRFSGLQFPNYSSELNVNALELDDSALYLCASSPNSYTDTQYFGPGTRLTVL.

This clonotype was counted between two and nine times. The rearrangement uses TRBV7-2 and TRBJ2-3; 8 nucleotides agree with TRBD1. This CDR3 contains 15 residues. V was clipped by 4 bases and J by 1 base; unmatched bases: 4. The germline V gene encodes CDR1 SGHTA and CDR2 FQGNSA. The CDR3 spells CASSSDRAGTDTQYF. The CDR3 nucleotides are TGTGCCAGCAGCTCGGACAGGGCTGGCACAGATACGCAGTATTTT.